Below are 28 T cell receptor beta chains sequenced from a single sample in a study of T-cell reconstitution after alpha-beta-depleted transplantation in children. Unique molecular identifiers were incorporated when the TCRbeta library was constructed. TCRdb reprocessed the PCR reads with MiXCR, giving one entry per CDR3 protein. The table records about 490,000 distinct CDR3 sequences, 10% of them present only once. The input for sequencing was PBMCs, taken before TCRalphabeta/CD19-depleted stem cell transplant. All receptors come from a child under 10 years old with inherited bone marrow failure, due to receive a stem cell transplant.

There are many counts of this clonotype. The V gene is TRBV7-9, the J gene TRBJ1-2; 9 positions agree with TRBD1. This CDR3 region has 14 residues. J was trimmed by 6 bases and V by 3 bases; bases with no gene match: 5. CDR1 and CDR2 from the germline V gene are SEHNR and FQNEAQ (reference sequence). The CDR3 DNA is TGTGCCAGCAGCTTCGGACAGGGGCCCAATGGCTACACCTTC. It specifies CASSFGQGPNGYTF.

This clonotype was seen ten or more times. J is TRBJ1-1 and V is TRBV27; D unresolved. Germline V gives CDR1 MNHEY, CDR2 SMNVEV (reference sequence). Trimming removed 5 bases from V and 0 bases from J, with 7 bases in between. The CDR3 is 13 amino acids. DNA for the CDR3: TGTGCCAGCAGTCCGATGATGAACACTGAAGCTTTCTTT. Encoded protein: CASSPMMNTEAFF.

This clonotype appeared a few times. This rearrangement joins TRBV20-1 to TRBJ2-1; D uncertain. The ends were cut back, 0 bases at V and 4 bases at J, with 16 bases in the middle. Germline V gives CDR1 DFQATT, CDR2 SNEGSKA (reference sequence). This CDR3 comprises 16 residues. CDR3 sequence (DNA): TGCAGTGCTAGAGATCTTGTAGCTGCGATTTACAATGAGCAGTTCTTC. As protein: CSARDLVAAIYNEQFF.

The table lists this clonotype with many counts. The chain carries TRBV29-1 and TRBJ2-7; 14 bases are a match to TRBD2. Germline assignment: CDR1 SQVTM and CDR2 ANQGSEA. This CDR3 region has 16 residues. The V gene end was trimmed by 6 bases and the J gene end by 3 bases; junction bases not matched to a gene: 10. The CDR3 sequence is CSVGTSGSSSYYEQYF. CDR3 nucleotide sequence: TGCAGCGTCGGGACTAGCGGGAGTTCATCCTACTACGAGCAGTACTTC.

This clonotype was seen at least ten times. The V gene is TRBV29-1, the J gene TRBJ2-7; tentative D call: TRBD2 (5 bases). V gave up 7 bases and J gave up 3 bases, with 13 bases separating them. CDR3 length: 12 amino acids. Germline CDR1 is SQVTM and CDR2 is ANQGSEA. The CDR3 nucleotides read TGCAGCGCCGGAGAGGGATTCTACGAGCAGTACTTC. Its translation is CSAGEGFYEQYF.

The CDR3 loop is CASSLLVTYNEQFF. The CDR3 coding sequence is TGTGCCAGCAGCTTACTAGTGACCTACAATGAGCAGTTCTTC. The chain uses TRBV7-8 and TRBJ2-1; no reliable D call. Germline V gene sequence: CDR1 SGHVS, CDR2 FQNEAQ. Trimming removed 2 bases at V and 2 bases at J, with 7 bases between. The length of the CDR3 is 14 residues.

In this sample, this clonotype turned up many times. As DNA, the CDR3 is TGTGCCAGCGAAAACGGGGCGGGAGGCGATTACGAGCAGTACTTC. Its protein is CASENGAGGDYEQYF. This chain links TRBV28 with TRBJ2-7, with 8 positions matching TRBD2. The germline V gene has CDR1 MDHEN and CDR2 SYDVKM. V dropped 8 bases and J dropped 4; count of bases not matched to a gene: 13. The CDR3 totals 15 residues.

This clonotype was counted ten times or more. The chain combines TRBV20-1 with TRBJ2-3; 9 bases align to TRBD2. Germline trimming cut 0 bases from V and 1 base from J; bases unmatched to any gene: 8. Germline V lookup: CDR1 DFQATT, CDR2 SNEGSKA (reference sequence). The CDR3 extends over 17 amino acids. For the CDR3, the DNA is TGCAGTGCTAGAGACAGCGGGAGGACCTATCGCACAGATACGCAGTATTTT. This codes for CSARDSGRTYRTDTQYF.

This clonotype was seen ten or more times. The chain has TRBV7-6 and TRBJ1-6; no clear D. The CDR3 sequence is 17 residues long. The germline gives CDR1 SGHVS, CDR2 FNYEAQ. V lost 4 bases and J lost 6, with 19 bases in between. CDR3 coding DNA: TGTGCCAGCAGCTCGGCCCGGGCCCAAACACGTAATTCACCCCTCCACTTT. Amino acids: CASSSARAQTRNSPLHF.

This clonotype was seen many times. DNA for the CDR3: TGTGCCAGCAGAAGGGTCTGGGCCAAAAACATTCAGTACTTC. Its protein is CASRRVWAKNIQYF. This rearrangement joins TRBV25-1 to TRBJ2-4, with D unclear. Germline loops: CDR1 MGHDK, CDR2 SYGVNS. V was pared by 6 bases and J by 1 base, with 10 bases between. This CDR3 spans 14 amino acids. The variable domain in full, completed from reference TRBV25-1 and TRBJ2-4, reads EADIYQTPRYLVIGTGKKITLECSQTMGHDKMYWYQQDPGMELHLIHYSYGVNSTEKGDLSSESTVSRIRTEHFPLTLESARPSHTSQYLCASRRVWAKNIQYFGAGTRLSVL.

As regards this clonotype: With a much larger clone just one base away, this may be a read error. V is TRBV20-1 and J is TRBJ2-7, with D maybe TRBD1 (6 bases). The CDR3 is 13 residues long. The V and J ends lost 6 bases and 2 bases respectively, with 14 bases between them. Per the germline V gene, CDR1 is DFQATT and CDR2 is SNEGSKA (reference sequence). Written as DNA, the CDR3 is TGCAGTGCCGCAGCGGCAGGGGCCTACGAGCAGTACTTC. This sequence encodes CSAAAAGAYEQYF.

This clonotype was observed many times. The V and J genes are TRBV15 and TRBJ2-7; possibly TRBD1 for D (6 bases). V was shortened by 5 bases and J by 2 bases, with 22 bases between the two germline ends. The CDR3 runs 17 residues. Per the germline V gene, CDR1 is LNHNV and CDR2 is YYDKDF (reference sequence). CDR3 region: CATSPVVPGTPTYEQYF. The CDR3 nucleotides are TGTGCCACCAGCCCCGTGGTCCCCGGGACACCTACCTACGAGCAGTACTTC.

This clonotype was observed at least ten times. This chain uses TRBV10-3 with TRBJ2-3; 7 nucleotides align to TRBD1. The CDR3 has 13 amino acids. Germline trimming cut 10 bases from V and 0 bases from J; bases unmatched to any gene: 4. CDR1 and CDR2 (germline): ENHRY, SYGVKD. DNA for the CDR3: TGTGCCACTTACAGGGGAAGCACAGATACGCAGTATTTT. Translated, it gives CATYRGSTDTQYF.

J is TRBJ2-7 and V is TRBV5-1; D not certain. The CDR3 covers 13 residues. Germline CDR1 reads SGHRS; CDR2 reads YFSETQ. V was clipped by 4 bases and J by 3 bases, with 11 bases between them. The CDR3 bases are TGCGCCAGCAGCGATGGCCCCTACTACGAGCAGTACTTC. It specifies CASSDGPYYEQYF.

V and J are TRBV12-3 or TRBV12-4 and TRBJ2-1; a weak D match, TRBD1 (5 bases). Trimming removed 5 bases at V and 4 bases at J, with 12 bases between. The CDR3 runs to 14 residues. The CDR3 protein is CASSRTTDYNEQFF. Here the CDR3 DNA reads TGTGCCAGCAGTAGAACGACAGATTACAATGAGCAGTTCTTC.

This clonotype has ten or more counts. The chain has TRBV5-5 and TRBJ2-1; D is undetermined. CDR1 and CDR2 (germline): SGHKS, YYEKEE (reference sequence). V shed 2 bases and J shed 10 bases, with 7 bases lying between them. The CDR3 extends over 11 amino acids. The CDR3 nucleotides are TGTGCCAGCAGCTTAATTGCCGAGCAGTTCTTC. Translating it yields CASSLIAEQFF.

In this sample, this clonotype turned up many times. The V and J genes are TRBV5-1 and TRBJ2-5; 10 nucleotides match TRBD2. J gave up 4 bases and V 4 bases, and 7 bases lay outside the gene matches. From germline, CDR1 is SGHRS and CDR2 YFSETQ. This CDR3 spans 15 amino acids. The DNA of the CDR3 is TGCGCCAGCAGCCCCCTAGCGGGAGTGCGAGAGACCCAGTACTTC. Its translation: CASSPLAGVRETQYF.

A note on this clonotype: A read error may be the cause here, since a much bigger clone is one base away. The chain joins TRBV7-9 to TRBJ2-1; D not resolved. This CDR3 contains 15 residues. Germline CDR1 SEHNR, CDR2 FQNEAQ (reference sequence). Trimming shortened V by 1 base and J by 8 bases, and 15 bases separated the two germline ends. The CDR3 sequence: CASSLGLTPGDEQFF. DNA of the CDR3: TGTGCCAGCAGCTTAGGGCTGACCCCCGGCGATGAGCAGTTCTTC.

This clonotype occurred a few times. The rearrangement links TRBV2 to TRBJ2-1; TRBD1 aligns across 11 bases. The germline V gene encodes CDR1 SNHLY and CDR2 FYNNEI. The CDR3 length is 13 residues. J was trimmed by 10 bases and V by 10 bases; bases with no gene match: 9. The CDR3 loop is CATNRDRGGEQFF. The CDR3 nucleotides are TGTGCCACAAACCGGGACAGGGGGGGCGAGCAGTTCTTC.

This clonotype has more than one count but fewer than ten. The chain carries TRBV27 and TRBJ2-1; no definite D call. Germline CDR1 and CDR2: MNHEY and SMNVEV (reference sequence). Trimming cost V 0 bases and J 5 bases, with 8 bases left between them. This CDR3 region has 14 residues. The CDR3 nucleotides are TGTGCCAGCAGTTTATCAACGCCGAACAATGAGCAGTTCTTC. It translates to CASSLSTPNNEQFF.

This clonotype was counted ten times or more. The DNA for the CDR3 is TGTGCCAGCAGTTATCCCGTTATGGCCTATGAGCAGTTCTTC. This encodes CASSYPVMAYEQFF. The gene calls are TRBV6-2 or TRBV6-3 and TRBJ2-1; D unclear. V lost 3 bases, J lost 8 bases, and 14 bases lay in between. The CDR3 runs to 14 residues. CDR1 and CDR2 (germline): MNHEY, SVGEGT.

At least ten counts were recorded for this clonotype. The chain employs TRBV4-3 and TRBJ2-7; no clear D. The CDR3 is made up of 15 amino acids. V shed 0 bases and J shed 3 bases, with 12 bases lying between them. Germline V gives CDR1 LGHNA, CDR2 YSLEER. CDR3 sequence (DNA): TGCGCCAGCAGCCAAGAAAACAGTGGAGTCTACGAGCAGTACTTC. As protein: CASSQENSGVYEQYF.

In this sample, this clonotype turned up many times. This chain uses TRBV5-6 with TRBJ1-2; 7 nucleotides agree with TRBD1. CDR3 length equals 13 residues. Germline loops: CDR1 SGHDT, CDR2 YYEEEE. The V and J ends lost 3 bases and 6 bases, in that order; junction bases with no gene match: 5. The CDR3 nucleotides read TGTGCCAGCAGCTCAGGGGGTGAGGATGGCTACACCTTC. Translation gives CASSSGGEDGYTF.

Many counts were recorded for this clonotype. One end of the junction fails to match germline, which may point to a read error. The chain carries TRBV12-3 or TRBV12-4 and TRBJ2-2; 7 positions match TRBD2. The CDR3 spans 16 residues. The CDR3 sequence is CASILWTRVNTGELFF. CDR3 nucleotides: TGTGCCAGCATTTTATGGACTAGGGTTAACACCGGGGAGCTGTTTTTT.

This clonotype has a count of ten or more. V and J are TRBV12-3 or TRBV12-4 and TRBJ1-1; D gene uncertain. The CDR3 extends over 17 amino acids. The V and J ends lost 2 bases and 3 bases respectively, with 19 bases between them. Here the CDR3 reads CASSLNVITDRDTEAFF. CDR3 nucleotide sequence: TGTGCCAGCAGTTTAAATGTTATTACAGACCGGGACACTGAAGCTTTCTTT.

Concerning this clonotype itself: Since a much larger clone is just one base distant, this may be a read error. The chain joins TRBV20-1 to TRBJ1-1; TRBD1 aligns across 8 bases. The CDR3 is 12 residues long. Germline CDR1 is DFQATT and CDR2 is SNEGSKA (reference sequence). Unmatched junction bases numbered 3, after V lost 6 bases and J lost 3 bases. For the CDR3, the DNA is TGCAGTGCCCCGGGACAGGACACTGAAGCTTTCTTT. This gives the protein CSAPGQDTEAFF.

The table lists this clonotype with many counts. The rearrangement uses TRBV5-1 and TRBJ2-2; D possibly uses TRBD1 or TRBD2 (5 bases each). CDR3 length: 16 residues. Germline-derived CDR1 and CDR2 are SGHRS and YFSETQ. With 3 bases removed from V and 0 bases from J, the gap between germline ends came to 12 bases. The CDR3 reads CASSSWDGANTGELFF. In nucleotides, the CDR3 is TGCGCCAGCAGCTCATGGGACGGAGCGAACACCGGGGAGCTGTTTTTT. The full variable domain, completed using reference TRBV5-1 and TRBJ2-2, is KAGVTQTPRYLIKTRGQQVTLSCSPISGHRSVSWYQQTPGQGLQFLFEYFSETQRNKGNFPGRFSGRQFSNSRSEMNVSTLELGDSALYLCASSSWDGANTGELFFGEGSRLTVL.

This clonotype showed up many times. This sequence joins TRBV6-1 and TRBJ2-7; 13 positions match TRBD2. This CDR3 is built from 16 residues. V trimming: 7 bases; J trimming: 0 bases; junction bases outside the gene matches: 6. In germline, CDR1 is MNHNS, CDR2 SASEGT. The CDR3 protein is CASNGLAGEVSYEQYF. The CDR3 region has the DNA TGTGCCAGCAATGGACTAGCGGGAGAAGTCTCCTACGAGCAGTACTTC.